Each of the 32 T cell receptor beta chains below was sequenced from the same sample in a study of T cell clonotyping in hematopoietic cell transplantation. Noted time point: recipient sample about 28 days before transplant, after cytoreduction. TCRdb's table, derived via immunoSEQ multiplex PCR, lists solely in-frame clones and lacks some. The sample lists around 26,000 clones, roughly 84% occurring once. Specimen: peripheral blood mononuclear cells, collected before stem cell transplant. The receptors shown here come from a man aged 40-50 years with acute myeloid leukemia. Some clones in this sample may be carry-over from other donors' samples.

This CDR3 is CAWTSGRPYEQYF. DNA of the CDR3: TGTGCCTGGACATCGGGACGCCCCTACGAGCAGTACTTC. The J gene is TRBJ2-7, the V gene TRBV30; D tentatively reads TRBD1 or TRBD2 (5 bases each). Trimming took 4 bases from V and 2 from J, leaving 12 bases between them. The CDR3 has 13 amino acids. Germline lookup yields CDR1 GTSNPN and CDR2 SVGIG (reference sequence).

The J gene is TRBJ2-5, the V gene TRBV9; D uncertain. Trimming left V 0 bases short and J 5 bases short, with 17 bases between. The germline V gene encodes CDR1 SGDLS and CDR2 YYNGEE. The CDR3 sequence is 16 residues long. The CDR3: CASSVGSAGLGETQYF. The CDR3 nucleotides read TGTGCCAGCAGCGTAGGGTCGGCAGGTTTGGGTGAGACCCAGTACTTC.

In DNA, the CDR3 is TGTGCCAGCAGCCCGGGACTAGCGGGAGATACGCAGTATTTT. It is translated as CASSPGLAGDTQYF. The V call is TRBV7-9, the J call TRBJ2-3; 12 positions match TRBD2. With V trimmed by 5 bases and J by 5 bases, 2 bases remained unmatched. CDR3 size: 14 residues. Per germline, CDR1 SEHNR and CDR2 FQNEAQ (reference sequence). Using reference TRBV7-9 and TRBJ2-3 for the parts outside the CDR3, the full variable domain is DTGVSQNPRHKITKRGQNVTFRCDPISEHNRLYWYRQTLGQGPEFLTYFQNEAQLEKSRLLSDRFSAERPKGSFSTLEIQRTEQGDSAMYLCASSPGLAGDTQYFGPGTRLTVL.

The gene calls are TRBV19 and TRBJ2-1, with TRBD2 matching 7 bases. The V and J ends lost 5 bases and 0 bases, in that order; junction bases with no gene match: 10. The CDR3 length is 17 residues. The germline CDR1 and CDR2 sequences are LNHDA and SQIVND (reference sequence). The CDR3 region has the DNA TGTGCCAGTAGTCTACGACTAGCTCCGAGCTCCTACAATGAGCAGTTCTTC. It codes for CASSLRLAPSSYNEQFF.

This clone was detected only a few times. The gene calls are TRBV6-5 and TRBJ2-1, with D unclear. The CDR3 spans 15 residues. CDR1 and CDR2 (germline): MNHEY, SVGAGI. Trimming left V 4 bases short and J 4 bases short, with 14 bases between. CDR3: CASSFESVSYNEQFF. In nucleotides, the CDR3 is TGTGCCAGCAGTTTCGAGTCCGTATCGTACAATGAGCAGTTCTTC.

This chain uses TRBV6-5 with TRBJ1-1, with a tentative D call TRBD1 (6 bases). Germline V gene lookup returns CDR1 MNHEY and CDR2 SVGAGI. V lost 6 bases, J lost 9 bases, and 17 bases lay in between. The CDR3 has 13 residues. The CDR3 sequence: CASSPPGGGQAFF. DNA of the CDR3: TGTGCCAGCAGCCCCCCCGGTGGGGGGCAAGCTTTCTTT.

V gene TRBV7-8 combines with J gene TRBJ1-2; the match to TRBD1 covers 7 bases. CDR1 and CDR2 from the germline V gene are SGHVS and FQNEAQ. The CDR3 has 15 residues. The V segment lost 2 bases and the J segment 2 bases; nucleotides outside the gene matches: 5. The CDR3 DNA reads TGTGCCAGCAGCTTATCCGGGACAGCGAACTATGGCTACACCTTC. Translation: CASSLSGTANYGYTF.

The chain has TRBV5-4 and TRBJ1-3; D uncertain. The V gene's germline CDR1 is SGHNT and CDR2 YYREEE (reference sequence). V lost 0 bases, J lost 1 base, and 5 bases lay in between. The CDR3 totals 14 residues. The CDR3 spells CASSLGGSGNTIYF. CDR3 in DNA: TGTGCCAGCAGCTTGGGGGGTTCTGGAAACACCATATATTTT.

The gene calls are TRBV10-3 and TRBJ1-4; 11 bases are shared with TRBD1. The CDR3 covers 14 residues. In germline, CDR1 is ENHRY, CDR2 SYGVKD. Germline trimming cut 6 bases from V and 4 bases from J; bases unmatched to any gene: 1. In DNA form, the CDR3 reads TGTGCCATCAGGGGACAGGGGGTTAATGAAAAACTGTTTTTT. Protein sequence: CAIRGQGVNEKLFF.

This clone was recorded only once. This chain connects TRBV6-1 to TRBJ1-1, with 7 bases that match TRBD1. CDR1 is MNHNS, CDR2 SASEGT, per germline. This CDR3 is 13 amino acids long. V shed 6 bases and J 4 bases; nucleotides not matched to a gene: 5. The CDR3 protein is CASRAWDSTEAFF. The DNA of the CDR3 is TGTGCCAGCAGAGCTTGGGACAGCACTGAAGCTTTCTTT.

The CDR3 nucleotides read TGTGCCAGCAGCTTAGCCCGGCCGTACGAGCAGTACTTC. This sequence encodes CASSLARPYEQYF. The J gene is TRBJ2-7, the V gene TRBV11-2; no definite D call. With 1 base removed from V and 4 bases from J, the gap between germline ends came to 8 bases. The CDR3 has 13 residues. Germline V CDR1 and CDR2: SGHAT, FQNNGV.

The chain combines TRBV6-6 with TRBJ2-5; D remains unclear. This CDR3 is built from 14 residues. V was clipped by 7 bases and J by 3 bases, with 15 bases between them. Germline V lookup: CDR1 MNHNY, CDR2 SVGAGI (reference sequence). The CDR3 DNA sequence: TGTGCCAGCACTACCGGGTTGGGGAAAGAGACCCAGTACTTC. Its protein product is CASTTGLGKETQYF.

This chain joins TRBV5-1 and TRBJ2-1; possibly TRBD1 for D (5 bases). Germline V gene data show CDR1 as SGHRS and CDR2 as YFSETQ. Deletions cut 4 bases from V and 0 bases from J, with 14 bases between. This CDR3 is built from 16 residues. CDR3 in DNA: TGCGCCAGCAGCATAACAGGCGACAGCTCCTACAATGAGCAGTTCTTC. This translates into CASSITGDSSYNEQFF.

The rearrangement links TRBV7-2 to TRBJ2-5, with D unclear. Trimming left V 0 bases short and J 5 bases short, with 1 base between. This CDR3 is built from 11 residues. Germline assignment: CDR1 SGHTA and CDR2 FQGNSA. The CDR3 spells CASSLAETQYF. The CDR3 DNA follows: TGTGCCAGCAGCTTAGCGGAGACCCAGTACTTC.

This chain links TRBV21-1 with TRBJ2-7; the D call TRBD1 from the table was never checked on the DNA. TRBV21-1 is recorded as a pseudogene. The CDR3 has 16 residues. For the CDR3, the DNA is TGTGCCAGCAGCACAAGACCGGGACAGGATTCCTACGAGCAGTACTTC. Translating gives CASSTRPGQDSYEQYF.

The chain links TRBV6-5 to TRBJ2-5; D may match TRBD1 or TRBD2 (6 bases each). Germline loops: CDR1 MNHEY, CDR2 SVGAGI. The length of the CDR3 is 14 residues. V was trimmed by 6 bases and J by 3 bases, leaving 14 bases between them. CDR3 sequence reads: CASSRWGAKETQYF. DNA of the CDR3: TGTGCCAGCAGCCGCTGGGGGGCCAAAGAGACCCAGTACTTC.

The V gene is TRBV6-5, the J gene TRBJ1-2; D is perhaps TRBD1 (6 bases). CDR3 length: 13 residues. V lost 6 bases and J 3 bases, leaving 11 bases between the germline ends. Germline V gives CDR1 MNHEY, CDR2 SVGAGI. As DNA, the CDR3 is TGTGCCAGCAGCTGGACAGTGGACTATGGCTACACCTTC. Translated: CASSWTVDYGYTF.

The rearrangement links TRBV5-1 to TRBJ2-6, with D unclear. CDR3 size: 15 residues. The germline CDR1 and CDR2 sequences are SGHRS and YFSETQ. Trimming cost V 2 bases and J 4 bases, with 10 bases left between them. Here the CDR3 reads CASSLSGAGANVLTF. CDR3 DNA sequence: TGCGCCAGCAGCTTATCAGGTGCCGGGGCCAACGTCCTGACTTTC.

The CDR3 spells CASSYWDKGGYGYTF. The CDR3 DNA reads as TGTGCCAGCAGTTACTGGGACAAGGGCGGATATGGCTACACCTTC. The chain has TRBV6-5 and TRBJ1-2; TRBD1 is a possible D gene (6 bases). V was clipped by 1 base and J by 5 bases, with 14 bases between them. CDR1 MNHEY and CDR2 SVGAGI come from the germline V gene. This CDR3 has 15 residues.

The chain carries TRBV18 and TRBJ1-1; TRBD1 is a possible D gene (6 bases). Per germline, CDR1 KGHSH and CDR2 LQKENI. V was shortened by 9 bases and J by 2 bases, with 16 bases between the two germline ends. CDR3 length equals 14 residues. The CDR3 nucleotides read TGTGCCAGTTCAGGGGCCGCCCCTAACACTGAAGCTTTCTTT. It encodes CASSGAAPNTEAFF.

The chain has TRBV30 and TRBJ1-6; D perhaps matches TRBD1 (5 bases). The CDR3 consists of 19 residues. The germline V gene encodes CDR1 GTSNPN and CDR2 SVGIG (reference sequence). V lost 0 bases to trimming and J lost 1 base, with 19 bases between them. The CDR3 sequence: CAWSVLSWLGASYNSPLHF. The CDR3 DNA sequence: TGTGCCTGGAGTGTACTGTCTTGGCTCGGGGCTTCCTATAATTCACCCCTCCACTTT.

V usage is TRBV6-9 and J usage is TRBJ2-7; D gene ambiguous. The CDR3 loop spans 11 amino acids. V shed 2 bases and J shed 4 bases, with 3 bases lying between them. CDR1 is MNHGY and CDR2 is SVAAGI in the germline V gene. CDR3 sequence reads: CASSYRYEQYF. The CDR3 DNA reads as TGTGCCAGCAGTTATAGGTACGAGCAGTACTTC.

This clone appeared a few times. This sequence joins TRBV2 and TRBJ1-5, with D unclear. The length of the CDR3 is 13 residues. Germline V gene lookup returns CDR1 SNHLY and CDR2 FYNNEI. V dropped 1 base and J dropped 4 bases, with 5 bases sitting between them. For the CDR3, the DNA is TGTGCCAGCAGTGAAGGGCCAAATCAGCCCCAGCATTTT. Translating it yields CASSEGPNQPQHF.

DNA for the CDR3: TGTGCCATCAGTGGTAGCGGGGGAAACACAGATACGCAGTATTTT. This gives the protein CAISGSGGNTDTQYF. This chain links TRBV10-3 with TRBJ2-3; 9 nucleotides agree with TRBD2. This CDR3 is 15 amino acids long. J gave up 2 bases and V 4 bases, and 4 bases lay outside the gene matches. Germline V gene lookup returns CDR1 ENHRY and CDR2 SYGVKD.

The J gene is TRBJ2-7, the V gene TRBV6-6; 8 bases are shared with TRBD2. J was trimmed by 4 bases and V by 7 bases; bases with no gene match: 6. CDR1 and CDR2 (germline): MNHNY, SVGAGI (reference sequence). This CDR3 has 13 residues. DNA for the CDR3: TGTGCCAGCATAGCGGGGAGGCAATACGAGCAGTACTTC. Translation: CASIAGRQYEQYF.

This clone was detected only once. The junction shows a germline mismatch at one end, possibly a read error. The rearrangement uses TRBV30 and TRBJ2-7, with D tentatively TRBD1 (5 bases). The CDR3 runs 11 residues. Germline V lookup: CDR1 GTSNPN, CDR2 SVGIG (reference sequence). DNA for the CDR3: TGTGCCTGGAGTGTAGGGGTCAGGCGCGACTTC. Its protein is CAWSVGVRRDF.

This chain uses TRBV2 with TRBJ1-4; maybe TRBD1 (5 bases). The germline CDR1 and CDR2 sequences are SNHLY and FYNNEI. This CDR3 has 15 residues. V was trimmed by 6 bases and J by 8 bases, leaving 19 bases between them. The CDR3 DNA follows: TGTGCCAGCAGGAACAGAGCCGGGACTCCAGAAAAACTGTTTTTT. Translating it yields CASRNRAGTPEKLFF.

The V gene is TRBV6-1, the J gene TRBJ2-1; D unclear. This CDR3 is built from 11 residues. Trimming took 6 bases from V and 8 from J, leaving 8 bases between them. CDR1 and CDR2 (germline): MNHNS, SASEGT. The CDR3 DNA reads TGTGCCAGCAGCAACCTATATGAGCAGTTCTTC. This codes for CASSNLYEQFF.

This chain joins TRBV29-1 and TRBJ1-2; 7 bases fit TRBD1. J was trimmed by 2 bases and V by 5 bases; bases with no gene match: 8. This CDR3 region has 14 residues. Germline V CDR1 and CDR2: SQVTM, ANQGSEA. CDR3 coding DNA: TGCAGCGTTACAACAACAGGGGTCAACTATGGCTACACCTTC. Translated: CSVTTTGVNYGYTF.

The chain's CDR3 is CASRRDTEAFF. The CDR3 DNA sequence: TGCGCCAGCAGGAGGGACACTGAAGCTTTCTTT. This chain links TRBV4-1 with TRBJ1-1, with D unresolved. The length of the CDR3 is 11 residues. Germline-derived CDR1 and CDR2 are MGHRA and YSYEKL. Trimming pared 6 bases from V and 3 bases from J, leaving 5 bases between.

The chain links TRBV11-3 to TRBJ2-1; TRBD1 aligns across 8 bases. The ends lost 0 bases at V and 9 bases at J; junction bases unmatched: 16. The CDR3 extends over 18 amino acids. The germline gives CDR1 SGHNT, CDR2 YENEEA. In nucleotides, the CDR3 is TGTGCCAGCAGCTTAGATTCCTGGTTGGGCAGGGGGCAGGGTGAGCAGTTCTTC. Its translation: CASSLDSWLGRGQGEQFF.

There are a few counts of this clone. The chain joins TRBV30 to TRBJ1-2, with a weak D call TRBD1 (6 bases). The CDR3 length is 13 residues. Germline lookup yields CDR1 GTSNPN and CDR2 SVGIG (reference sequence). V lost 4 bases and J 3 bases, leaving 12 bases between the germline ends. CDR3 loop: CAWNPKGDYGYTF. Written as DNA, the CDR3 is TGTGCCTGGAACCCTAAGGGGGACTATGGCTACACCTTC.